The clone carrying this T cell receptor beta chain was recorded once. The source of the sample is a study of blood T cell repertoires in COVID-19. Study background: The analysed material was cDNA or gDNA that came from T cells, B-cell-depleted T cells, or PBMCs.

Germline loops: CDR1 MNHEY, CDR2 SVGEGT. V lost 2 bases and J lost 0; bases outside the gene matches: 16. The CDR3 is 21 amino acids. Per the study methods: Amplification of reference gene primers was used by the study to estimate nucleated cell counts. The data were produced by immunoSEQ multiplex PCR, yet TCRdb's version contains in-frame clones alone and is incomplete. V, J and clone size were drawn from that table, and D and trimming were deduced from the DNA. This table has about 160,000 clones, roughly 83% appearing once. The chain couples TRBV6-2 or TRBV6-3 to TRBJ1-6; 7 bases agree with TRBD1. Sequenced sample: peripheral blood. This clonotype was sampled from a woman aged 60 to 75 with acute or convalescent COVID-19. The CDR3 DNA reads as TGTGCCAGCAGTTACGGCTCCGAACAGGGGTGGTGGACCTCCTATAATTCACCCCTCCACTTT. Translating gives CASSYGSEQGWWTSYNSPLHF.